This TCR beta chain originates from a study of radiotherapy plus CTLA-4 blockade in lung cancer (dated by TCRdb to the late 2010s). About the investigation overall: Among enrolled patients, 15% to 20% had an objective response and roughly 33% reached disease control.

Remarks on this clone: Its target antigen remains unknown. No much larger clonotype is one base removed from it; base qualities were not supplied.

Trimming removed 4 bases from V and 3 bases from J, leaving 3 bases between the germline ends. The germline V gene (reference sequence) provides CDR1 LNHDA and CDR2 SQIVND. There are 11 amino acids in the CDR3, from cysteine to phenylalanine inclusive. Of the read, only the CDR3 DNA is kept; its 33 bases are in frame from base 1. Libraries were constructed by the immunoSEQ multiplex PCR assay. Entries here come from immuneACCESS through TCRdb and include only in-frame sequences with V and J called. Some clones fail to appear in such tables; in the studies checked, an unresolved V gene covers under half of the shortfall, and the cause of the remainder is unknown. The sample records some 90,000 clones, roughly four fifths of which are singletons. The ten largest clones capture just over 0.8% of the sample. In this study, focal radiation therapy paired with CTLA-4 blockade (ipilimumab) was tested in patients who had chemo-refractory metastatic non-small-cell lung cancer.

General findings and caveats noted by the study authors: After treatment with radiotherapy and ipilimumab, TCR clones that originated in tumors expanded in peripheral blood. Increased serum interferon-beta after radiation, together with early dynamic changes in blood T cell clones, were reported to be the strongest predictors of response.

The chain joins TRBV19 to TRBJ1-1, with the D segment identity uncertain. This material consisted of peripheral blood, taken from a patient treated with radiotherapy plus ipilimumab. This clonotype was obtained from a human donor with non-small cell lung cancer who had stable disease on radiotherapy plus ipilimumab. The CDR3 amino acid sequence is: CASSTYTEAFF. The DNA sequence is given as TGTGCCAGTAGTACTTACACTGAAGCTTTCTTT.